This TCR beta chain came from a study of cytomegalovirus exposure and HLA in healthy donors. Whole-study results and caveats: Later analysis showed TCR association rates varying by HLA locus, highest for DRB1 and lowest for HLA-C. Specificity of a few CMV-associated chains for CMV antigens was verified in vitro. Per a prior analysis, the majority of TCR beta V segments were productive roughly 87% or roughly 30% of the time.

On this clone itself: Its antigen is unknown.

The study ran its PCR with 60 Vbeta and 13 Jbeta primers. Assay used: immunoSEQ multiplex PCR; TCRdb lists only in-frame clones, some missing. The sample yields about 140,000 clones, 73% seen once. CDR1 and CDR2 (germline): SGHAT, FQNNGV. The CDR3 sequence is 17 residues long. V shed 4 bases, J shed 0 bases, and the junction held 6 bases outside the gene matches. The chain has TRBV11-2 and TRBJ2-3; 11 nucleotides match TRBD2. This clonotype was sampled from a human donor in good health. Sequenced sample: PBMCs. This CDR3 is CASSSPGLADSTDTQYF. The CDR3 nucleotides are TGTGCCAGCAGCTCACCGGGACTAGCGGACAGCACAGATACGCAGTATTTT.